A selection of T cell receptor beta chains follows, all from one sample in a study of T cell repertoires in cytomegalovirus infection. TCRdb passed the reads through MiXCR, listing each CDR3 protein once. The repertoire holds some 130,000 distinct CDR3 sequences, with roughly 8.2% as singletons. Material for sequencing was PBMCs. The receptors come from a human donor in good health (CMV status not recorded). Some clones in this sample may be carry-over from other donors' samples. CDR3s include the opening cysteine and the closing phenylalanine or tryptophan. D genes are given only for firm matches. Where a row states a size, it is once, few, many or the class of an expanded clone; other rows omit it.

d_gene | abundance | j_gene | v_gene | CDR3aa | CDR3nt
NA | NA | TRBJ1-1 | TRBV4-2 | CASSQVGGVNTEAFF | TGTGCCAGCAGCCAAGTCGGGGGCGTGAACACTGAAGCTTTCTTT
NA | many | TRBJ2-1 | TRBV28 | CASSPPPGEQFF | TGTGCCAGCAGTCCCCCCCCCGGTGAGCAGTTCTTC
NA | few | TRBJ2-3 | TRBV6-4 | CASSDSLLDTQYF | TGTGCCAGCAGTGACTCCTTACTAGATACGCAGTATTTT
NA | many | TRBJ2-1 | TRBV7-2 | CASLPEGNEQFF | TGTGCCAGCCTCCCCGAGGGCAATGAGCAGTTCTTC
TRBD1 | many | TRBJ1-1 | TRBV7-2 | CASSKSQGAAEAFF | TGTGCCAGCAGTAAATCTCAGGGGGCCGCTGAAGCTTTCTTT
NA | NA | TRBJ2-5 | TRBV11-2 | CASSLSPLRETQYF | TGTGCCAGCAGCTTATCCCCCCTGAGGGAGACCCAGTACTTC
NA | many | TRBJ2-5 | TRBV28 | CASRPGQRETQYF | TGTGCCAGCAGGCCCGGCCAACGGGAGACCCAGTACTTC
TRBD1 | many | TRBJ1-1 | TRBV28 | CASSLITGGGTEAFF | TGTGCCAGCAGTTTAATCACAGGGGGAGGCACTGAAGCTTTCTTT
NA | NA | TRBJ2-5 | TRBV10-3 | CAIRSPLSPRACETQYF | TGTGCCATCAGGAGCCCTCTCAGCCCCAGGGCGTGTGAGACCCAGTACTTC
NA | many | TRBJ1-1 | TRBV5-6 | CASSLFGMNTEAFF | TGTGCCAGCAGCTTGTTCGGGATGAACACTGAAGCTTTCTTT
TRBD2 | many | TRBJ2-3 | TRBV7-7 | CASSMGLAGTDTQYF | TGTGCCAGCAGCATGGGACTAGCAGGCACAGATACGCAGTATTTT
TRBD1 | many | TRBJ2-3 | TRBV4-1 | CASSHPDRLGTDTQYF | TGCGCCAGCAGCCACCCGGACAGGTTAGGCACAGATACGCAGTATTTT
TRBD2 | NA | TRBJ2-2 | TRBV6-5 | CASSYSTLAGIANTGELFF | TGTGCCAGCAGTTACTCGACCCTAGCGGGGATCGCGAACACCGGGGAGCTGTTTTTT
TRBD1 | many | TRBJ1-2 | TRBV6-6 | CASRPGQGAWFDGYTF | TGTGCCAGCAGACCTGGACAGGGGGCTTGGTTTGATGGCTACACCTTC
NA | many | TRBJ2-5 | TRBV7-2 | CASRSGSQETQYF | TGTGCCAGCAGGTCGGGATCTCAAGAGACCCAGTACTTC
TRBD1 | many | TRBJ1-1 | TRBV12-3/TRBV12-4 | CASRRTGLLNTEAFF | TGTGCCAGCCGAAGGACAGGGCTTTTGAACACTGAAGCTTTCTTT
NA | NA | TRBJ1-6 | TRBV20-1 | CSAWGGVANSPLHF | TGCAGTGCTTGGGGAGGGGTAGCTAATTCACCCCTCCACTTT
NA | NA | TRBJ1-2 | TRBV5-6 | CASSLEISSYGYTF | TGTGCCAGCAGCTTGGAGATATCTAGCTATGGCTACACCTTC
NA | many | TRBJ2-2 | TRBV6-4 | CASSVRAGNTGELFF | TGTGCCAGCAGTGTCCGGGCGGGGAACACCGGGGAGCTGTTTTTT
TRBD1 | many | TRBJ2-5 | TRBV6-5 | CASSYSRGQGQETQYF | TGTGCCAGCAGTTACTCGAGGGGACAGGGCCAAGAGACCCAGTACTTC
TRBD1 | many | TRBJ1-3 | TRBV28 | CASSDRARASGNTIYF | TGTGCCAGCAGTGACAGGGCTAGGGCCTCTGGAAACACCATATATTTT
NA | NA | TRBJ2-1 | TRBV6-5 | CATGLSYNEQFF | TGTGCCACCGGCCTCAGCTACAATGAGCAGTTCTTC
NA | many | TRBJ1-1 | TRBV7-2 | CASSPPWKGLNTEAFF | TGTGCCAGCAGCCCCCCATGGAAGGGGTTGAACACTGAAGCTTTCTTT
NA | few | TRBJ1-4 | TRBV28 | CASSSRTARNEKLFF | TGTGCCAGCAGTTCCCGGACAGCCCGTAATGAAAAACTGTTTTTT
NA | few | TRBJ2-7 | TRBV20-1 | CSARAPRVNPYEQYF | TGCAGTGCTAGGGCACCGCGGGTCAACCCCTACGAGCAGTACTTC